Listed below are T cell receptor beta chains from one sample, sequenced in a study of T cell responses to AZD1222 COVID-19 vaccine. The protocol was immunoSEQ multiplex PCR, while the TCRdb copy is restricted to in-frame clones and leaves out a portion. The sample has 100,000 to 150,000 clones, around 90% seen once. The sequences come from peripheral blood, collected on day 0 of AZD1222 vaccination. The receptors derive from an adult in good health. Each CDR3 is given with its conserved first and last residue. D genes are given only for firm matches. Rows give clone size only sometimes, using once, few, many, or a class for an expanded clone.

v_gene: TRBV5-1; d_gene: -; j_gene: TRBJ1-2; abundance: once; CDR3nt: TGCGCCAGCAGCTTCTGGCCTGGCGGCTACACCTTC; CDR3aa: CASSFWPGGYTF
v_gene: TRBV15; d_gene: -; j_gene: TRBJ1-1; abundance: -; CDR3nt: TGTGCCACCAGTTCGGACGGAATTTTCGGCACTGAAGCTTTCTTT; CDR3aa: CATSSDGIFGTEAFF
v_gene: TRBV27; d_gene: -; j_gene: TRBJ2-7; abundance: -; CDR3nt: TGTGCCAGCAGTTTACTTTCGTCGGCAGGGCCCTACGAGCAGTACTTC; CDR3aa: CASSLLSSAGPYEQYF
v_gene: TRBV6-5; d_gene: TRBD1; j_gene: TRBJ1-2; abundance: -; CDR3nt: TGTGCCAGCAGTTACCCGGGACAGCCCTATGGCTACACCTTC; CDR3aa: CASSYPGQPYGYTF
v_gene: TRBV5-8; d_gene: -; j_gene: TRBJ2-3; abundance: -; CDR3nt: TGTGCCAGCAGCCCCTCTCAACCGCATACGCAGTATTTT; CDR3aa: CASSPSQPHTQYF
v_gene: TRBV6-5; d_gene: -; j_gene: TRBJ2-7; abundance: -; CDR3nt: TGTGCCAGCAGTTACCAGATTACGTACGAGCAGTACTTC; CDR3aa: CASSYQITYEQYF
v_gene: TRBV10-1; d_gene: -; j_gene: TRBJ1-6; abundance: -; CDR3nt: TGCGCCAGCAGTGAGAATTGGCAGGGCGAATTATCCTCTCTACCCCGACCCCTCCACTTT; CDR3aa: CASSENWQGELSSLPRPLHF
v_gene: TRBV7-9; d_gene: -; j_gene: TRBJ1-2; abundance: -; CDR3nt: TGTGCCAGCAGCTTAGGGGGCCTTGACTATGGCTACACCTTC; CDR3aa: CASSLGGLDYGYTF
v_gene: TRBV9; d_gene: TRBD2; j_gene: TRBJ2-1; abundance: -; CDR3nt: TGTGCCAGCAGCCACGCTCCTAGCGGGAGACGAAATGAGCAGTTCTTC; CDR3aa: CASSHAPSGRRNEQFF
v_gene: TRBV7-3; d_gene: -; j_gene: TRBJ2-7; abundance: few; CDR3nt: TGTGCCAGCAGATTCTCCCCCGGAGTGGGCGAGCAGTACTTC; CDR3aa: CASRFSPGVGEQYF
v_gene: TRBV11-3; d_gene: TRBD2; j_gene: TRBJ2-7; abundance: -; CDR3nt: TGTGCCAGCAGCCGCGGGAGCTACGAGCAGTACTTC; CDR3aa: CASSRGSYEQYF
v_gene: TRBV5-4; d_gene: -; j_gene: TRBJ2-1; abundance: -; CDR3nt: TGTGCCAGCAGCTTTAGGGGTGTCGGCGAGCAGTTCTTC; CDR3aa: CASSFRGVGEQFF
v_gene: TRBV14; d_gene: -; j_gene: TRBJ2-5; abundance: -; CDR3nt: TGTGCCAGCAGCCAAGCAGGGGAAGAGACCCAGTACTTC; CDR3aa: CASSQAGEETQYF